Here is one T cell receptor beta chain with its context. Its specificity is unknown. This record belongs to a study of shared clonotypes between healthy human individuals. Overall study findings and caveats: There were few donors, and this limited the genetic and exposure-history diversity represented.

Germline V gene lookup returns CDR1 MNHEY and CDR2 SMNVEV (reference sequence). The CDR3 runs 16 residues. J lost 0 bases, V lost 7 bases, and 9 bases had no gene match. Original analysis: ImmunoSEQ supplied junction-only sequences lacking quality scores, so filtering was different. The assay was immunoSEQ multiplex PCR, and TCRdb's table has in-frame clones only and misses some. V and J calls and clone size follow that table, whereas D and trimming were derived from the DNA. The table has over 1.4 million clones, roughly 96% seen once. This clonotype was sampled from a man aged 25 to 40 in good health. This chain uses TRBV27 with TRBJ1-1, with 9 positions matching TRBD1. Sequencing was done on a sample of naive CD4+ T cells sorted from blood. Subset defined: CD45RA+ positively selected. Here the CDR3 DNA reads TGTGCCAGCATTCCCCCCACAGGGGGCATGAACACTGAAGCTTTCTTT. It encodes CASIPPTGGMNTEAFF.